The 22 T cell receptor beta chains presented below share a single source sample, sequenced in a study of T cell changes during pregnancy in multiple sclerosis. Assay: immunoSEQ multiplex PCR; the TCRdb copy retains only in-frame clones and omits some. The sample carries approximately 43,000 clones, around 95% recorded once. The specimen comprised CD8+ T cells from peripheral blood mononuclear cells, sampled after pregnancy. These receptors came from a female donor with multiple sclerosis, enrolled in a pregnancy study.

As to this clone: The same CDR3 can be traced to other DNA sequences in this sample. CDR3 amino acids: CASSELTSGSYNEQFF. DNA for the CDR3: TGCGCCAGCAGTGAGTTGACTAGCGGGAGTTACAATGAGCAGTTCTTC. The chain carries TRBV10-1 and TRBJ2-1, with 12 bases aligning to TRBD2. Per the germline V gene, CDR1 is WNHNN and CDR2 is SYGVQD (reference sequence). V shed 1 base and J 4 bases; nucleotides not matched to a gene: 2. CDR3 length: 16 residues.

Turning to this clone: Other DNA sequences in the same sample also yield this CDR3. V gene TRBV28 combines with J gene TRBJ1-3; D not resolved. V lost 5 bases to trimming and J lost 3 bases, with 5 bases between them. CDR3 length equals 12 residues. Per germline, CDR1 MDHEN and CDR2 SYDVKM. The CDR3 nucleotides read TGTGCCAGCAGTCTCAGTGGAAACACCATATATTTT. This encodes CASSLSGNTIYF.

This chain joins TRBV6-5 and TRBJ2-5; 12 bases are shared with TRBD2. The germline V gene encodes CDR1 MNHEY and CDR2 SVGAGI. V was pared by 6 bases and J by 1 base, with 3 bases of the junction left unmatched. This CDR3 has 15 residues. CDR3 residues: CASSLAGGIQETQYF. The CDR3 DNA follows: TGTGCCAGCAGCCTAGCGGGGGGGATCCAAGAGACCCAGTACTTC.

V is TRBV6-1 and J is TRBJ1-5, with a possible D match to TRBD1 (6 bases). The CDR3 spans 16 residues. V lost 0 bases and J 5 bases, leaving 14 bases between the germline ends. Germline values: CDR1 MNHNS, CDR2 SASEGT. In nucleotides, the CDR3 is TGTGCCAGCAGTGAAGCCACCGGGACAACTGATCAGCCCCAGCATTTT. It codes for CASSEATGTTDQPQHF.

This clone was detected only a few times. The genes are TRBV29-1 and TRBJ1-2, with 11 bases matching TRBD1. Per germline, CDR1 SQVTM and CDR2 ANQGSEA. CDR3 length: 13 amino acids. After removal of 7 bases from V and 5 bases from J, the junction contained 6 bases not matched to a gene. The CDR3 coding sequence is TGCAGCGGCCTAGGACAGGGGGCTTATGGCTACACCTTC. It encodes CSGLGQGAYGYTF. Full variable domain (remainder filled in from reference TRBV29-1 and TRBJ1-2): SAVISQKPSRDICQRGTSLTIQCQVDSQVTMMFWYRQQPGQSLTLIATANQGSEATYESGFVIDKFPISRPNLTFSTLTVSNMSPEDSSIYLCSGLGQGAYGYTFGSGTRLTVV.

This chain links TRBV2 with TRBJ2-2; 10 nucleotides line up with TRBD1. Germline V gene lookup returns CDR1 SNHLY and CDR2 FYNNEI. V shed 7 bases and J 5 bases; nucleotides not matched to a gene: 13. This CDR3 has 17 amino acids. This CDR3 is CASNLDGRTGGTGELFF. CDR3 bases: TGTGCCAGCAATCTGGATGGACGGACAGGGGGTACCGGGGAGCTGTTTTTT.

The chain carries TRBV6-1 and TRBJ1-1, with TRBD1 identical over 11 bases. The CDR3 is 14 amino acids. Per the germline V gene, CDR1 is MNHNS and CDR2 is SASEGT. V dropped 3 bases and J dropped 4; count of bases not matched to a gene: 1. The CDR3 DNA reads as TGTGCCAGCAGTGACGGACAGGGGGCCACTGAAGCTTTCTTT. This translates into CASSDGQGATEAFF.

The genes are TRBV27 and TRBJ1-5; D is unclear. Germline V CDR1 and CDR2: MNHEY, SMNVEV (reference sequence). The CDR3 runs to 13 residues. The V and J ends lost 6 bases and 4 bases respectively, with 10 bases between them. CDR3 loop: CASSLTRNQPQHF. The CDR3 nucleotides read TGTGCCAGCAGCCTGACACGGAATCAGCCCCAGCATTTT.

The chain links TRBV27 to TRBJ2-1; 7 bases align to TRBD1. CDR1 is MNHEY, CDR2 SMNVEV, per germline (reference sequence). V shed 6 bases and J 8 bases; nucleotides not matched to a gene: 4. The CDR3 extends over 12 amino acids. CDR3 bases: TGTGCCAGCAGGAAGGGGGCTTATGAGCAGTTCTTC. Protein product: CASRKGAYEQFF.

The chain carries TRBV28 and TRBJ1-1; a weak D match, TRBD1 (6 bases). From germline, CDR1 is MDHEN and CDR2 SYDVKM. Trimming stripped 7 bases from V and 4 bases from J, with 16 bases between. This CDR3 has 14 residues. The CDR3 region is CASTSQGLGTEAFF. Written as DNA, the CDR3 is TGTGCCAGCACAAGTCAGGGGTTGGGCACTGAAGCTTTCTTT.

The chain combines TRBV6-4 with TRBJ2-1; 10 bases align to TRBD2. The junction had 6 bases not matched to a gene; V was cut back by 5 bases and J by 5 bases. The V gene's germline CDR1 is MRHNA and CDR2 SNTAGT. CDR3 length: 15 amino acids. The CDR3 region has the DNA TGTGCCAGCAGTACCCTAGCGGGGGTAAACAATGAGCAGTTCTTC. Translating gives CASSTLAGVNNEQFF.

V is TRBV5-1 and J is TRBJ2-2; 8 bases fit TRBD2. Germline CDR1 is SGHRS and CDR2 is YFSETQ. J was trimmed by 3 bases and V by 2 bases; bases with no gene match: 6. The CDR3 totals 16 residues. DNA for the CDR3: TGCGCCAGCAGCTTAACCGGGACTAGATACACCGGGGAGCTGTTTTTT. The encoded protein is CASSLTGTRYTGELFF.

CDR3 amino acids: CASSPGTSGGGSYNEQFF. The CDR3, as DNA: TGTGCCAGCAGCCCCGGGACTAGCGGGGGGGGGTCCTACAATGAGCAGTTCTTC. The chain is built from TRBV7-9 and TRBJ2-1, with 16 bases lining up with TRBD2. Germline CDR1 SEHNR, CDR2 FQNEAQ (reference sequence). With 5 bases clipped from V and 1 base from J, the junction kept 5 bases outside the gene matches. The CDR3 is 18 residues long.

V and J are TRBV27 and TRBJ2-1; 8 nucleotides line up with TRBD2. Germline trimming cut 6 bases from V and 2 bases from J; bases unmatched to any gene: 6. The CDR3 contains 15 residues. The germline CDR1 and CDR2 sequences are MNHEY and SMNVEV (reference sequence). CDR3 loop: CASSKTSGTYNEQFF. Written as DNA, the CDR3 is TGTGCCAGCAGCAAAACTAGCGGAACCTACAATGAGCAGTTCTTC.

The genes are TRBV19 and TRBJ2-1, with 7 nucleotides matching TRBD2. The germline V gene has CDR1 LNHDA and CDR2 SQIVND (reference sequence). This CDR3 region has 15 residues. V lost 3 bases to trimming and J lost 4 bases; unmatched junction nucleotides: 6. The CDR3 region has the DNA TGTGCCAGTAGTATCGATCCTAGCGGATACAATGAGCAGTTCTTC. This translates into CASSIDPSGYNEQFF.

This chain joins TRBV28 and TRBJ1-4; D remains ambiguous. V lost 4 bases, J lost 5 bases, and 20 bases lay in between. Per germline, CDR1 MDHEN and CDR2 SYDVKM. The CDR3 consists of 17 residues. CDR3 coding DNA: TGTGCCAGCAGTTCAAACTTACCGGGAGAGATAAATGAAAAACTGTTTTTT. Translation: CASSSNLPGEINEKLFF. The full variable domain, its missing parts supplied by reference TRBV28 and TRBJ1-4, is DVKVTQSSRYLVKRTGEKVFLECVQDMDHENMFWYRQDPGLGLRLIYFSYDVKMKEKGDIPEGYSVSREKKERFSLILESASTNQTSMYLCASSSNLPGEINEKLFFGSGTQLSVL.

This chain links TRBV2 with TRBJ2-5; TRBD2 matches at 10 bases. Per the germline V gene, CDR1 is SNHLY and CDR2 is FYNNEI. J gave up 3 bases and V 4 bases, and 8 bases lay outside the gene matches. The CDR3 is made up of 16 amino acids. CDR3 DNA sequence: TGTGCCAGCAGTGGGGAGGATACTAGCGGGGAAGAGACCCAGTACTTC. Translation: CASSGEDTSGEETQYF.

This clone showed up just once. This chain uses TRBV27 with TRBJ2-7; D may be TRBD1 (6 bases). CDR1 is MNHEY, CDR2 SMNVEV, per germline (reference sequence). CDR3 size: 18 residues. V lost 10 bases to trimming and J lost 2 bases, with 30 bases between them. In nucleotides, the CDR3 is TGTGCCACCATCGCCCATCCGAGTACAGGGATTCTCGCCTACGAGCAGTACTTC. It yields the protein CATIAHPSTGILAYEQYF.

J is TRBJ1-1 and V is TRBV19; maybe TRBD1 (5 bases). Trimming took 7 bases from V and 4 from J, leaving 16 bases between them. The CDR3 sequence is 14 residues long. Looked up from germline, CDR1 is LNHDA and CDR2 is SQIVND (reference sequence). DNA for the CDR3: TGTGCCAGTACTCTTAGGGGCTTAGGCACTGAAGCTTTCTTT. Translated, it gives CASTLRGLGTEAFF.

The rearrangement uses TRBV4-1 and TRBJ1-2, with D tentatively TRBD1 (5 bases). CDR1 and CDR2 from the germline V gene are MGHRA and YSYEKL. Trimming pared 3 bases from V and 0 bases from J, leaving 11 bases between. The CDR3 is 15 residues long. The CDR3, as DNA: TGCGCCAGCAGCCAGGACATGGCTCCTAACTATGGCTACACCTTC. As protein: CASSQDMAPNYGYTF.

The rearrangement joins TRBV7-6 to TRBJ1-1; D unresolved. This CDR3 is 13 amino acids long. Germline V CDR1 and CDR2: SGHVS, FNYEAQ. Between the trimmed V and J ends, which lost 5 bases and 5 bases, there was a span of 12 bases. CDR3 nucleotide sequence: TGTGCCAGCAGCCCCCCCGGCGGGACTGAAGCTTTCTTT. This sequence encodes CASSPPGGTEAFF.

This clone was found once. The J gene is TRBJ2-5, the V gene TRBV5-1; D is perhaps TRBD2 (6 bases). Near its end, the DNA agrees better with TRBJ2-7, so the J call may be wrong. CDR1 and CDR2 from the germline V gene are SGHRS and YFSETQ. The CDR3 length is 14 residues. The CDR3 nucleotides read TGCGCCAGCAGCTTGGGAGGCGGGAACTACGAGCAGTACTTC. It encodes CASSLGGGNYEQYF.